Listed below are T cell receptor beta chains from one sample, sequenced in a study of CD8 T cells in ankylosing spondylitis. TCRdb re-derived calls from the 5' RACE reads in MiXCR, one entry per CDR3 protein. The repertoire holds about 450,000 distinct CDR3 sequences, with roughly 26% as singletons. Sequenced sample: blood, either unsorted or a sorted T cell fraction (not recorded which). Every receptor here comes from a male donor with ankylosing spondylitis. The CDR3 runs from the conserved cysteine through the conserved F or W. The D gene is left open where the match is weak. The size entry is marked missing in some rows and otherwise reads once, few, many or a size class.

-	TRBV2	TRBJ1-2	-	CASSISSYGYTF	TGTGCCAGCAGCATAAGTAGCTATGGCTACACCTTC
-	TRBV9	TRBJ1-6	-	CASSVAAFNNSPLHF	TGTGCCAGCAGCGTAGCGGCCTTTAATAATTCACCCCTCCACTTT
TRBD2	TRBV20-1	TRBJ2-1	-	CSASLGRDYNEQFF	TGCAGTGCTAGTTTGGGGAGGGACTACAATGAGCAGTTCTTC
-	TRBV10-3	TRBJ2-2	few	CATLDGVSTGELFF	TGTGCCACTCTAGACGGCGTGTCGACCGGGGAGCTGTTTTTT
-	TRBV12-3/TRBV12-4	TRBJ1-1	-	CASSLPQRTEAFF	TGTGCCAGCAGTTTACCCCAGAGGACTGAAGCTTTCTTT
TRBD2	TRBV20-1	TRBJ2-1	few	CSAQLAGKYNEQFF	TGCAGTGCCCAACTAGCGGGGAAGTACAATGAGCAGTTCTTC
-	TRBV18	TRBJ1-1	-	CASSPTGTGNTEAFF	TGTGCCAGCTCGCCGACCGGGACGGGGAACACTGAAGCTTTCTTT
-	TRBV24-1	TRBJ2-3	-	CATTEGSTDTQYF	TGTGCCACCACGGAGGGAAGCACAGATACGCAGTATTTT
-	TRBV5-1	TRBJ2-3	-	CASSALAEGPDTQYF	TGCGCCAGCAGCGCCCTAGCAGAGGGGCCAGATACGCAGTATTTT
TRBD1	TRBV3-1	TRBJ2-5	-	CASSIRSGTGFQETQYF	TGTGCCAGCAGCATTAGATCCGGGACAGGATTCCAAGAGACCCAGTACTTC
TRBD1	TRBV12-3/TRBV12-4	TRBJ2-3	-	CASSQDRGRLTDTQYF	TGTGCCAGCAGTCAAGACAGGGGACGTCTCACAGATACGCAGTATTTT
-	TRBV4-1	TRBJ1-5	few	CASSYQGGSNQPQHF	TGCGCCAGCAGTTATCAGGGAGGAAGCAATCAGCCCCAGCATTTT
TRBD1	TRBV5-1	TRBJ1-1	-	CASSLLDRGDTEAFF	TGCGCCAGCAGCCTACTCGACAGGGGGGACACTGAAGCTTTCTTT
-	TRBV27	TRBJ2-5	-	CASSPSQIRETQYF	TGTGCCAGCAGTCCCTCCCAGATTCGGGAGACCCAGTACTTC
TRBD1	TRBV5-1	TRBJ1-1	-	CASSFPARDRENTEAFF	TGCGCCAGCAGCTTCCCAGCCCGGGACAGGGAGAACACTGAAGCTTTCTTT
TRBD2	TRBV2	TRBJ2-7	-	CASRDSGAYEQYF	TGTGCCAGCAGGGATAGCGGGGCCTACGAGCAGTACTTC
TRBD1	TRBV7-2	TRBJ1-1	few	CASSFTGANTEAFF	TGTGCCAGCAGCTTTACAGGGGCGAACACTGAAGCTTTCTTT
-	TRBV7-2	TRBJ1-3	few	CASSLGGDLGNTIYF	TGTGCCAGCAGCTTAGGAGGGGACCTTGGAAACACCATATATTTT
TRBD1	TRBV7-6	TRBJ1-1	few	CASSPRQGTFGEAFF	TGTGCCAGCAGCCCCCGACAGGGAACGTTTGGTGAAGCTTTCTTT
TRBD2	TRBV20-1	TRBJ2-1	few	CRALAGGPGNEQFF	TGCAGGGCCTTAGCGGGAGGGCCGGGCAATGAGCAGTTCTTC
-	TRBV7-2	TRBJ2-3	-	CASSLGRDHADTQYF	TGTGCCAGCAGCTTAGGCAGGGACCACGCAGATACGCAGTATTTT
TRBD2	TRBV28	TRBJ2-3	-	CASQPGLAGAHTQYF	TGTGCCAGTCAACCGGGACTAGCAGGTGCCCATACGCAGTATTTT
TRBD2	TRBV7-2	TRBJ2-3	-	CASSRGGLAGTDTQYF	TGTGCCAGCAGCCGCGGAGGACTAGCGGGGACAGATACGCAGTATTTT
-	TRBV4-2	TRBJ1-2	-	CASSQAVAALNYGYTF	TGTGCCAGCAGCCAAGCCGTAGCGGCCCTTAACTATGGCTACACCTTC
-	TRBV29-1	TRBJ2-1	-	CSVEATSYNEQFF	TGCAGCGTTGAAGCTACTAGTTACAATGAGCAGTTCTTC
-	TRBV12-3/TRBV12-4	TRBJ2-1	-	CASSRDNGPYNEQFF	TGTGCCAGCAGTAGGGACAATGGCCCCTACAATGAGCAGTTCTTC
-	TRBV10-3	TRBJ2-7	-	CAISEFGLHPYEQYF	TGTGCCATCAGTGAGTTTGGACTGCATCCCTACGAGCAGTACTTC
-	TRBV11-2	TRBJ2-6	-	CASREDGSSGANVLTF	TGTGCCAGCAGAGAAGACGGAAGCTCTGGGGCCAACGTCCTGACTTTC
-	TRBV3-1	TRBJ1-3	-	CASSQAGPNSGNTIYF	TGTGCCAGCAGCCAAGCAGGGCCAAATTCTGGAAACACCATATATTTT
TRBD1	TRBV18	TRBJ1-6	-	CASSDRGSYSPLHF	TGTGCCAGCTCGGACAGGGGTAGTTATTCACCCCTCCACTTT
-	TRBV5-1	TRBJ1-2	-	CASSLGLGNYGYTF	TGCGCCAGCAGCTTGGGCTTGGGCAACTATGGCTACACCTTC
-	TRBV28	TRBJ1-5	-	CASSLVGGQGSGNQPQHF	TGTGCCAGCAGTTTAGTGGGGGGGCAAGGAAGTGGCAATCAGCCCCAGCATTTT
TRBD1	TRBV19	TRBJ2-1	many	CASSISGTGTEQFF	TGTGCCAGTAGTATATCCGGGACAGGGACTGAGCAGTTCTTC
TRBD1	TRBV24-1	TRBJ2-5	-	CATSAVTGGSETQYF	TGTGCCACCAGTGCGGTCACAGGGGGCAGCGAGACCCAGTACTTC
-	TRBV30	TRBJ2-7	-	CAWSVQVYEQYF	TGTGCCTGGAGTGTACAGGTCTACGAGCAGTACTTC
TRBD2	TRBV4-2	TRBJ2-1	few	CASSHDSGRDYNEQFF	TGTGCCAGCAGCCATGATAGCGGGAGGGATTACAATGAGCAGTTCTTC
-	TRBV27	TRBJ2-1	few	CASSSLGADNEQFF	TGTGCCAGCAGCTCTCTAGGGGCGGATAATGAGCAGTTCTTC
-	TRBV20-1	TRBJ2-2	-	CSAPKTNTGELFF	TGCAGTGCTCCCAAAACGAACACCGGGGAGCTGTTTTTT
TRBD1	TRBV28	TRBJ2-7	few	CASSFDRGRAYEQYF	TGTGCCAGCAGTTTTGACAGGGGAAGAGCCTACGAGCAGTACTTC
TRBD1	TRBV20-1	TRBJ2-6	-	CSAPGQGGTGANVLTF	TGCAGTGCCCCGGGACAGGGAGGAACTGGGGCCAACGTCCTGACTTTC
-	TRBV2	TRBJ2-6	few	CASSEQGSSGANVLTF	TGTGCCAGCAGTGAGCAGGGGAGCTCTGGGGCCAACGTCCTGACTTTC
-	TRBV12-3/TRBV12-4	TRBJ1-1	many	CASSLYTEAFF	TGTGCCAGCAGTCTTTACACTGAAGCTTTCTTT
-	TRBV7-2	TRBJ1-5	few	CASSSPGDRYQPQHF	TGTGCCAGCAGCTCCCCCGGTGACCGCTATCAGCCCCAGCATTTT
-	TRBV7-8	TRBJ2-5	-	CASSSVGGETQYF	TGTGCCAGCAGCTCCGTAGGGGGGGAGACCCAGTACTTC
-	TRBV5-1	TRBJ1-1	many	CASSLGTGGNTEAFF	TGCGCCAGCAGCTTGGGTACGGGGGGGAACACTGAAGCTTTCTTT
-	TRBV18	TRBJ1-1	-	CASSPQRESMNTEAFF	TGTGCCAGCTCACCACAACGGGAAAGTATGAACACTGAAGCTTTCTTT
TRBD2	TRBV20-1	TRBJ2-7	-	CSARALRTSVYEQYF	TGCAGTGCTAGGGCCCTTAGGACTAGCGTTTACGAGCAGTACTTC
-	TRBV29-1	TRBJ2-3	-	CSVAGVSGTDTQYF	TGCAGCGTTGCGGGTGTTAGCGGCACAGATACGCAGTATTTT